This T cell receptor beta chain came from a study of cytomegalovirus exposure and HLA in healthy donors. Study observations and caveats: Researchers reported that a few CMV-associated chains were confirmed in vitro as CMV antigen-specific. CMV serostatus was the sole immune exposure data available. The study found most TCR sequences rare, yet found some public TCRs in many donors.

Among the donors, all were healthy bone marrow donors. To note about this clone: Its antigen is unidentified.

In the PCR, 60 Vbeta and 13 Jbeta primers were used. Profiled with immunoSEQ multiplex PCR; TCRdb holds only in-frame clones, not every one. The data hold 100,000 to 150,000 clones, with 8.5% to 10% observed a single time. The germline V and J ends were trimmed by 3 bases and 0 bases, with 9 bases remaining between them. CDR3 length: 14 residues. Germline V gene lookup returns CDR1 SGHAT and CDR2 FQNNGV. The chain uses TRBV11-2 and TRBJ2-7; no reliable D call. Source material: PBMCs. This receptor was obtained from a man aged 40-55 years in good health and CMV-seronegative. This CDR3 reads CASSFQYSSYEQYF. For the CDR3, the DNA is TGTGCCAGCAGCTTCCAGTACAGCTCCTACGAGCAGTACTTC.